This TCR beta chain was captured in a study of identical twins. Study findings and constraints: Researchers reported excess low generation probability among twin-shared out-of-frame alpha sequences.

In the case of this clonotype: Its target is not known.

Template switching introduced a universal primer site, and the cDNA bore unique molecular identifiers. TCRdb reanalysed the 5' RACE reads using MiXCR and keeps one entry per CDR3 protein. The profile covers 1.5 million to 2 million distinct CDR3 sequences, with 25% to 35% appearing a single time and 0.25% to 0.3% taken by the ten largest. V trimming: 7 bases; J trimming: 4 bases; junction bases outside the gene matches: 12. Germline V lookup: CDR1 SQVTM, CDR2 ANQGSEA. There are 14 residues in the CDR3. The clonotype was recovered from a newborn girl in good health. The chain links TRBV29-1 to TRBJ1-2; the match to TRBD1 covers 7 bases. The sample comprised cord blood. CDR3 residues: CSARAGGVSYGYTF. As DNA, the CDR3 is TGCAGCGCACGGGCAGGGGGAGTGAGCTATGGCTACACCTTC.